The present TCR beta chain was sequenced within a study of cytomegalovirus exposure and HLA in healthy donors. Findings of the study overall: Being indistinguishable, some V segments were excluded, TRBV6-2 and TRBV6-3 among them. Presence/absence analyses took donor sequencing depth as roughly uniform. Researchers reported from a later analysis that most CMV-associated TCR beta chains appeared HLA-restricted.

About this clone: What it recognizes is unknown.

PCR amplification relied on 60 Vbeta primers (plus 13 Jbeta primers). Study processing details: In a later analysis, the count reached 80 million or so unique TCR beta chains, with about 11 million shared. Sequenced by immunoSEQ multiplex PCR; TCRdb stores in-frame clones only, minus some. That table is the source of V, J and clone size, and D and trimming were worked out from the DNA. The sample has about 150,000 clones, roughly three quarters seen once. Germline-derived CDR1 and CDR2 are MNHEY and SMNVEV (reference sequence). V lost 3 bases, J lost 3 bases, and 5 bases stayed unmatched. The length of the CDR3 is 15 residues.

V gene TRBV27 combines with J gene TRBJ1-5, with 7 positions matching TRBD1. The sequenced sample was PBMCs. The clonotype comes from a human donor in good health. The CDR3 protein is CASSFRQGDNQPQHF. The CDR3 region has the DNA TGTGCCAGCAGTTTCAGGCAGGGGGACAATCAGCCCCAGCATTTT.